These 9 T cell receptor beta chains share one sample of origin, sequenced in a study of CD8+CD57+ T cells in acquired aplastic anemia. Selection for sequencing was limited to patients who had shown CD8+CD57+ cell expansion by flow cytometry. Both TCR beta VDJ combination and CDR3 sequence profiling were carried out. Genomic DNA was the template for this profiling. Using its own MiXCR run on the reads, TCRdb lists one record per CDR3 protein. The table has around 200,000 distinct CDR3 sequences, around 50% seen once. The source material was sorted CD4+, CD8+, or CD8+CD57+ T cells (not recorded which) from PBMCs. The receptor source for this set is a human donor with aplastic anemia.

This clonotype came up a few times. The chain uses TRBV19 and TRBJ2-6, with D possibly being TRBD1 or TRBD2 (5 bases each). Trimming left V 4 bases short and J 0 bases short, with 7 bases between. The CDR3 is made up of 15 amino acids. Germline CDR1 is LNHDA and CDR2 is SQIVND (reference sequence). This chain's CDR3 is CASSRDVSGANVLTF. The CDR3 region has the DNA TGTGCCAGTAGTAGGGACGTCTCTGGGGCCAACGTCCTGACTTTC.

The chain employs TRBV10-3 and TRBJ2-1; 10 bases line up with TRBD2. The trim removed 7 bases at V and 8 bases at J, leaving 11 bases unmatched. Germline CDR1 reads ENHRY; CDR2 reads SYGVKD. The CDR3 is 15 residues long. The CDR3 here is CAINPAGGPVDEQFF. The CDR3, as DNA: TGTGCCATCAATCCAGCGGGGGGGCCGGTTGATGAGCAGTTCTTC.

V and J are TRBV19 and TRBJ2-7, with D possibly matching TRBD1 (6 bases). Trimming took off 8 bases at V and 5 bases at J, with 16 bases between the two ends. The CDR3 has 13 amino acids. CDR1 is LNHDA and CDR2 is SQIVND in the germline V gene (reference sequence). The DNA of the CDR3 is TGTGCCAGTGGGGGCAGGAGAGTCCACGAGCAGTACTTC. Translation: CASGGRRVHEQYF.

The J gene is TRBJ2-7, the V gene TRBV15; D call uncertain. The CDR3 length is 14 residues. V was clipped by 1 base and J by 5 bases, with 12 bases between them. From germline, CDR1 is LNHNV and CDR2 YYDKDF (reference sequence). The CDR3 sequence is CATSRARLVDEQYF. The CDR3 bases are TGTGCCACCAGCAGAGCTAGACTTGTCGACGAGCAGTACTTC.

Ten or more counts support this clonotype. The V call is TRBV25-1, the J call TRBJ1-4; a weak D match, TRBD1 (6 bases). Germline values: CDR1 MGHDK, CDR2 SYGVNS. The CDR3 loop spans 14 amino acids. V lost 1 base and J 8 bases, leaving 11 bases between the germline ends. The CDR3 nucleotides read TGTGCCAGCAGTGAATCAGGGGTTATCGAAAAACTGTTTTTT. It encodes CASSESGVIEKLFF.

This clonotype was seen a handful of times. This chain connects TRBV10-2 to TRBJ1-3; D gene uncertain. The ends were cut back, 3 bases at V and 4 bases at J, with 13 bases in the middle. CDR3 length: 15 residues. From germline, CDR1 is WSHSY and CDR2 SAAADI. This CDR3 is CASSDLGVAGNTIYF. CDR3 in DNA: TGCGCCAGCAGTGATCTCGGGGTCGCAGGAAACACCATATATTTT.

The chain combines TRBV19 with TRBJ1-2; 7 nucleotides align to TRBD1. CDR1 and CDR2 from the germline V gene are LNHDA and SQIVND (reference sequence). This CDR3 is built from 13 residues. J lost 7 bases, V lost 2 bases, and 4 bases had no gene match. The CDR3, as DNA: TGTGCCAGTAGTATAAGGGGGCAAGGTGGCTACACCTTC. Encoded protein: CASSIRGQGGYTF.

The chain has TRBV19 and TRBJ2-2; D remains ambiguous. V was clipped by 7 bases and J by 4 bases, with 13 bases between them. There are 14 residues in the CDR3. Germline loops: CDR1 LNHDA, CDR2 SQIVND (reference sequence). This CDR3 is CASTGRLSTGELFF. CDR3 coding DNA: TGTGCCAGTACGGGTCGACTCAGCACCGGGGAGCTGTTTTTT.

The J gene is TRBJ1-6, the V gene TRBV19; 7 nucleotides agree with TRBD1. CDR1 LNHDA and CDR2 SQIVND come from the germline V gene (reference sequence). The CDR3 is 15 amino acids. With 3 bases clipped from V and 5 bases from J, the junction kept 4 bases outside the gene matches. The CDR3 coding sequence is TGTGCCAGTAGTATCGGACAGGCGAATAATTCACCCCTCCACTTT. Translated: CASSIGQANNSPLHF.